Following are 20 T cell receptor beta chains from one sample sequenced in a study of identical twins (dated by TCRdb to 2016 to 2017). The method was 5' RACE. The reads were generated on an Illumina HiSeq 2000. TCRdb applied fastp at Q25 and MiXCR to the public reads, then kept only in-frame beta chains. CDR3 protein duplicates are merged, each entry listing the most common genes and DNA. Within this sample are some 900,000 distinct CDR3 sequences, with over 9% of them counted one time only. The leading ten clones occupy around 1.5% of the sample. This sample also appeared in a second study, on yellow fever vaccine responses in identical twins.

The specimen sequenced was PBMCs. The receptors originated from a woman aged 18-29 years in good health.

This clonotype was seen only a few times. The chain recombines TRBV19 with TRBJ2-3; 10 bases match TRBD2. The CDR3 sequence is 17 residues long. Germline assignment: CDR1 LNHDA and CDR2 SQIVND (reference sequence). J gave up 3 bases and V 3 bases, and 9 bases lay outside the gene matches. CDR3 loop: CASSMVAGGVKTDTQYF. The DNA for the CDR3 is TGTGCCAGTAGTATGGTAGCGGGGGGCGTAAAGACAGATACGCAGTATTTT.

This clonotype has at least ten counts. CDR3 nucleotides: TGTGCCAGCAGTTCTACTGACAGGGGTGGAGCTGAAGCTTTCTTT. It codes for CASSSTDRGGAEAFF. This rearrangement joins TRBV12-3 or TRBV12-4 to TRBJ1-1; 8 bases fit TRBD1. The CDR3 contains 15 residues. V lost 4 bases to trimming and J lost 6 bases; unmatched junction nucleotides: 10.

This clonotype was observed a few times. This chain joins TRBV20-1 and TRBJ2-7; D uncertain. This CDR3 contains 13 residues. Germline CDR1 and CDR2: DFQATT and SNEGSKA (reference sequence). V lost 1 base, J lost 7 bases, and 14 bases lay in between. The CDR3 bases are TGCAGTGCTAGAGGCCAGGCTACGAAGGAGCAGTACTTC. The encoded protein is CSARGQATKEQYF.

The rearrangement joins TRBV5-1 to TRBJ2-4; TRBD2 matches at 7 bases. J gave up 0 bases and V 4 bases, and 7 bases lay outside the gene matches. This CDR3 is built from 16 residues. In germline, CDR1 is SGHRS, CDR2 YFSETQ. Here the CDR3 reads CASSPGTTLAKNIQYF. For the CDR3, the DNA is TGCGCCAGCAGCCCAGGGACTACCCTAGCCAAAAACATTCAGTACTTC.

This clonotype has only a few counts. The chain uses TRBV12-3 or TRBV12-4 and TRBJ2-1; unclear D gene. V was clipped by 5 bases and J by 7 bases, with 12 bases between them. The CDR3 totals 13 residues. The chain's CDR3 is CASSRQLGNEQFF. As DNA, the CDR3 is TGTGCCAGCAGTCGCCAGTTAGGGAATGAGCAGTTCTTC.

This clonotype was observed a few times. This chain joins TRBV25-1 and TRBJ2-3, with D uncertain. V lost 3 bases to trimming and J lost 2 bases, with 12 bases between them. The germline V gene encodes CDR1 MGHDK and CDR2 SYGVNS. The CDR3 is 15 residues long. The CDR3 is CASSDLAKDTDTQYF. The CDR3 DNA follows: TGTGCCAGCAGTGACTTGGCGAAAGACACAGATACGCAGTATTTT.

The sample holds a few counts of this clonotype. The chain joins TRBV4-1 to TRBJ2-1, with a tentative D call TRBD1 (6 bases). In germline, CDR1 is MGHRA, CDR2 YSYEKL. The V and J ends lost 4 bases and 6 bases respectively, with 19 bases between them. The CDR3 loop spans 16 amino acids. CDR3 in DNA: TGCGCCAGCAGCCCCCCCACAGGGCCGAGGGTCAATGAGCAGTTCTTC. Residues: CASSPPTGPRVNEQFF.

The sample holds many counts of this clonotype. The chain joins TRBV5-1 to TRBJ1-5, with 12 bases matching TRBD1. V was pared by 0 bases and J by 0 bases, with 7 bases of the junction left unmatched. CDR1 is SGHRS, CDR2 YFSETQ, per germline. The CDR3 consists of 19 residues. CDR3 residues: CASSLVAGTGGLSNQPQHF. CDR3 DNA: TGCGCCAGCAGCTTGGTAGCCGGGACAGGGGGCCTTAGCAATCAGCCCCAGCATTTT. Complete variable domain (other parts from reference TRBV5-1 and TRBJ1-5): KAGVTQTPRYLIKTRGQQVTLSCSPISGHRSVSWYQQTPGQGLQFLFEYFSETQRNKGNFPGRFSGRQFSNSRSEMNVSTLELGDSALYLCASSLVAGTGGLSNQPQHFGDGTRLSIL.

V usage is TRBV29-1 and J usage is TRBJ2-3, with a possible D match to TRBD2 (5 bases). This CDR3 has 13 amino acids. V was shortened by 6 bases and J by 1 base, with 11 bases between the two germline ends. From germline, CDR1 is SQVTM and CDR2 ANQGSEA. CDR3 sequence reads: CSVRSRGTDTQYF. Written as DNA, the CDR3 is TGCAGCGTGAGATCGAGGGGCACAGATACGCAGTATTTT.

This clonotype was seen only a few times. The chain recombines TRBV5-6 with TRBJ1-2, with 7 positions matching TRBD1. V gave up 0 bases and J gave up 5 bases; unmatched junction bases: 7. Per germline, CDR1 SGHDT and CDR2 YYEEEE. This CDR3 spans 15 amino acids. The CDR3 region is CASSLGRQGIYGYTF. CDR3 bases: TGTGCCAGCAGCTTGGGGAGACAGGGAATATATGGCTACACCTTC.

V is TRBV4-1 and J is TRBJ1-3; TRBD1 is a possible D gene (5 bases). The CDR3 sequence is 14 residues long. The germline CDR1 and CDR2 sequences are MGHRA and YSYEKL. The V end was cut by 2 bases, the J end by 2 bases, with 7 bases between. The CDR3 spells CASSQSGPGNTIYF. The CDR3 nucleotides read TGCGCCAGCAGCCAATCAGGGCCTGGAAACACCATATATTTT.

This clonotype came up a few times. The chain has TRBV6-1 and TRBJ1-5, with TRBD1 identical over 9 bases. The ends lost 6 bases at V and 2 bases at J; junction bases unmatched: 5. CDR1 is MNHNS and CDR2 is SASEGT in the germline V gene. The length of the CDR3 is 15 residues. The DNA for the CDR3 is TGTGCCAGCAGAATAGGGGACAGGGGCAATCAGCCCCAGCATTTT. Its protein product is CASRIGDRGNQPQHF.

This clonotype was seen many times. The chain's CDR3 is CASSPDPVRDEKLFF. CDR3 DNA: TGCGCCAGCAGCCCCGACCCCGTACGGGATGAAAAACTGTTTTTT. The chain employs TRBV4-1 and TRBJ1-4; no firm D call. There are 15 residues in the CDR3. Germline V gene lookup returns CDR1 MGHRA and CDR2 YSYEKL. V was trimmed by 4 bases and J by 6 bases, leaving 15 bases between them.

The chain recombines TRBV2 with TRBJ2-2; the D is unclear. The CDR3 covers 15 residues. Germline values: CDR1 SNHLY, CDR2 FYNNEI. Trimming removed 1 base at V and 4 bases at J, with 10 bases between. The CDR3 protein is CASSEVGTGTGELFF. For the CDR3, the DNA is TGTGCCAGCAGTGAAGTGGGTACTGGCACCGGGGAGCTGTTTTTT.

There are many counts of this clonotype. CDR3: CASSLTSPGELFF. The CDR3 DNA reads as TGTGCCAGCAGTCTGACTAGTCCCGGGGAGCTGTTTTTT. The chain carries TRBV12-3 or TRBV12-4 and TRBJ2-2; TRBD2 might be the D (6 bases). V was cut by 5 bases and J by 6 bases, with 10 bases left in between. The CDR3 extends over 13 amino acids.

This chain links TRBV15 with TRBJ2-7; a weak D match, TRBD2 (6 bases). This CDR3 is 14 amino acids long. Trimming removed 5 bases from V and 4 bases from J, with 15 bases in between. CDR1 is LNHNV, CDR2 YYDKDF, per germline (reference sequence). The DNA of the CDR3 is TGTGCCACCAGCGGGCTAGCGCCTAATTACGAGCAGTACTTC. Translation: CATSGLAPNYEQYF. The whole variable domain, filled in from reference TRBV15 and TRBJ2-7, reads DAMVIQNPRYQVTQFGKPVTLSCSQTLNHNVMYWYQQKSSQAPKLLFHYYDKDFNNEADTPDNFQSRRPNTSFCFLDIRSPGLGDTAMYLCATSGLAPNYEQYFGPGTRLTVT.

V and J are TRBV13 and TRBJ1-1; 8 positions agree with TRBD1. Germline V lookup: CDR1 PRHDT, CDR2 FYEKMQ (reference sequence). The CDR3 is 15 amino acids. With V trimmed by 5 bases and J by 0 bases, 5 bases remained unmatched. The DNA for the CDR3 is TGTGCCAGCAGCCCCGAGGACAGGGTGAACACTGAAGCTTTCTTT. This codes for CASSPEDRVNTEAFF.

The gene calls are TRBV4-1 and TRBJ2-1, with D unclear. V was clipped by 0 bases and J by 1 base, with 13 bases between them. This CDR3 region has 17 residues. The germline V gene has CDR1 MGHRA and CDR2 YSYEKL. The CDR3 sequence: CASSQEAPQSSYNEQFF. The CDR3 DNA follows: TGCGCCAGCAGCCAAGAGGCTCCTCAATCGTCCTACAATGAGCAGTTCTTC.

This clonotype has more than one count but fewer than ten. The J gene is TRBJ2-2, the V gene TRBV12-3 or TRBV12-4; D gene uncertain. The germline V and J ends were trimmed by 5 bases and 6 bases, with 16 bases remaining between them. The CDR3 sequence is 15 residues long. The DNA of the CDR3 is TGTGCCAGCAGTCCTGGATCTAGGGCCGCCGGGGAGCTGTTTTTT. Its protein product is CASSPGSRAAGELFF.

The CDR3 is CAISERAVQETQYF. DNA of the CDR3: TGTGCCATCAGTGAAAGAGCAGTCCAAGAGACCCAGTACTTC. This chain joins TRBV10-3 and TRBJ2-5; D not resolved. CDR3 size: 14 residues. The germline CDR1 and CDR2 sequences are ENHRY and SYGVKD. The V and J ends lost 3 bases and 1 base respectively, with 9 bases between them.